This T cell receptor (beta chain) stems from a study of T cell responses to AZD1222 COVID-19 vaccine. TCRdb keeps only in-frame clones here, not all; method: immunoSEQ multiplex PCR. The sample holds about 170,000 clones; approximately 86% are singletons and the top ten take 2.6%. The study's findings and limits: Researchers took repertoire samples only after the peak T cell response had come.

Note on this clone: The antigen is unknown.

The source is an adult in good health. Source: peripheral blood, taken on day 0 of AZD1222 vaccination.

The CDR3 here is CASSEGSGMGQETQYF. In DNA, the CDR3 is TGTGCCAGCAGTGAGGGGTCAGGGATGGGCCAAGAGACCCAGTACTTC. The chain has TRBV6-1 and TRBJ2-5; D may be TRBD1 (5 bases). This CDR3 region has 16 residues. V lost 3 bases and J lost 1, with 15 bases in between. The germline CDR1 and CDR2 sequences are MNHNS and SASEGT.